These 15 T cell receptor beta chains were all obtained from the same sample, sequenced in a study of T cell changes during pregnancy in multiple sclerosis. Repertoires were generated with immunoSEQ multiplex PCR, while TCRdb's copy carries only in-frame clones and drops some. The table has 45,000 to 55,000 clones, approximately 88% seen once. Sequencing used CD4+ T cells from peripheral blood mononuclear cells, obtained in the second trimester of pregnancy. These receptors all come from a female donor with multiple sclerosis, enrolled in a pregnancy study.

V usage is TRBV30 and J usage is TRBJ2-7; D may be TRBD1 (8 bases). This CDR3 comprises 13 residues. Per the germline V gene, CDR1 is GTSNPN and CDR2 is SVGIG (reference sequence). V was trimmed by 4 bases and J by 5 bases, leaving 15 bases between them. CDR3 region: CAWNHRGGDEQYF. In nucleotides, the CDR3 is TGTGCCTGGAATCACAGGGGGGGGGACGAGCAGTACTTC.

The chain joins TRBV7-9 to TRBJ2-1; TRBD2 agrees at 13 bases. V lost 4 bases, J lost 15 bases, and 9 bases stayed unmatched. The CDR3 length is 14 residues. Germline-derived CDR1 and CDR2 are SEHNR and FQNEAQ (reference sequence). In DNA form, the CDR3 reads TGTGCCAGCAGCTCCCAAGGACTAGCGGGAGATCCGTTCTTC. Encoded protein: CASSSQGLAGDPFF.

The genes are TRBV30 and TRBJ2-1; 10 positions agree with TRBD2. After removal of 0 bases from V and 9 bases from J, the junction contained 8 bases not matched to a gene. CDR3 length: 15 residues. In germline, CDR1 is GTSNPN, CDR2 SVGIG (reference sequence). CDR3 sequence: CAWSVGTSAVSEQFF. The CDR3 nucleotides are TGTGCCTGGAGTGTAGGGACTAGCGCCGTATCTGAGCAGTTCTTC.

The table lists this clone with a few counts. This sequence joins TRBV6-5 and TRBJ1-5; 7 bases fit TRBD1. The junction had 5 bases not matched to a gene; V was cut back by 6 bases and J by 0 bases. The CDR3 has 15 amino acids. Germline V gene sequence: CDR1 MNHEY, CDR2 SVGAGI. The CDR3, as DNA: TGTGCCAGCAGAGAGACAGGGAATAGCAATCAGCCCCAGCATTTT. It encodes CASRETGNSNQPQHF.

The V and J genes are TRBV27 and TRBJ2-3; tentatively, D is TRBD2 (6 bases). V shed 8 bases and J shed 0 bases, with 12 bases lying between them. The CDR3 is 14 amino acids. CDR1 and CDR2 (germline): MNHEY, SMNVEV (reference sequence). The CDR3 sequence: CASQSGPSTDTQYF. The CDR3, as DNA: TGTGCCAGCCAGAGCGGGCCGAGCACAGATACGCAGTATTTT.

The table lists this clone with a few counts. The chain links TRBV2 to TRBJ2-1, with 9 positions matching TRBD2. This CDR3 is 13 amino acids long. V shed 8 bases, J shed 4 bases, and the junction held 3 bases outside the gene matches. Germline V CDR1 and CDR2: SNHLY, FYNNEI. CDR3 nucleotides: TGTGCCAGCCTAGCGGGAACTTACAATGAGCAGTTCTTC. As protein: CASLAGTYNEQFF.

J is TRBJ2-3 and V is TRBV15, with 11 bases identical to TRBD2. With V trimmed by 1 base and J by 6 bases, 6 bases remained unmatched. The CDR3 spans 16 residues. Germline V gene sequence: CDR1 LNHNV, CDR2 YYDKDF (reference sequence). CDR3 sequence reads: CATSRVGSGRADTQYF. Here the CDR3 DNA reads TGTGCCACCAGCAGAGTGGGTAGCGGGAGGGCCGATACGCAGTATTTT.

The rearrangement joins TRBV16 to TRBJ1-1, with D perhaps matching TRBD1 (5 bases). Trimming pared 6 bases from V and 6 bases from J, leaving 11 bases between. This CDR3 is 12 amino acids long. Germline CDR1 reads KGHSY; CDR2 reads FQNENV. CDR3 in amino acids: CASRRGGAEAFF. CDR3 DNA sequence: TGTGCCAGCAGACGGGGCGGGGCTGAAGCTTTCTTT.

To note about this clone: Other DNA sequences in this sample translate to the same CDR3. The chain joins TRBV9 to TRBJ1-2; 9 bases are shared with TRBD1. Germline V gene sequence: CDR1 SGDLS, CDR2 YYNGEE. With 0 bases clipped from V and 7 bases from J, the junction kept 10 bases outside the gene matches. This CDR3 has 16 residues. This CDR3 is CASSVDGGQGSGGYTF. DNA of the CDR3: TGTGCCAGCAGCGTAGATGGAGGACAGGGGAGTGGTGGCTACACCTTC.

CDR3 in amino acids: CASSLPSGGTDEQFF. The DNA of the CDR3 is TGCGCCAGCAGCTTGCCTAGCGGGGGGACAGATGAGCAGTTCTTC. The V call is TRBV5-1, the J call TRBJ2-1, with TRBD2 matching 11 bases. The CDR3 has 15 residues. From germline, CDR1 is SGHRS and CDR2 YFSETQ. V gave up 1 base and J gave up 8 bases; unmatched junction bases: 5. Looking up the rest from reference TRBV5-1 and TRBJ2-1 gives the full variable domain: KAGVTQTPRYLIKTRGQQVTLSCSPISGHRSVSWYQQTPGQGLQFLFEYFSETQRNKGNFPGRFSGRQFSNSRSEMNVSTLELGDSALYLCASSLPSGGTDEQFFGPGTRLTVL.

V gene TRBV2 combines with J gene TRBJ2-3, with TRBD2 matching 14 bases. Germline V lookup: CDR1 SNHLY, CDR2 FYNNEI. This CDR3 region has 14 residues. V shed 8 bases, J shed 6 bases, and the junction held 4 bases outside the gene matches. The CDR3 DNA reads as TGTGCCAGCTCGGGACTAGCGGGAGTGGATACGCAGTATTTT. Amino acid sequence: CASSGLAGVDTQYF.

The CDR3, as DNA: TGTGCCACTACAGGGGCTACAGGGGGCTACACCTTC. This gives the protein CATTGATGGYTF. The V gene is TRBV6-5, the J gene TRBJ1-2; TRBD1 matches at 7 bases. V lost 10 bases and J lost 8; bases outside the gene matches: 10. Germline CDR1 reads MNHEY; CDR2 reads SVGAGI. The CDR3 has 12 residues.

The rearrangement links TRBV12-5 to TRBJ1-2; 9 bases are a match to TRBD1. From germline, CDR1 is LGHNT and CDR2 FRNRAP. Germline trimming cut 9 bases from V and 7 bases from J; bases unmatched to any gene: 12. There are 14 residues in the CDR3. Here the CDR3 reads CASLSDRGIGGYTF. The CDR3 DNA sequence: TGTGCTAGCCTATCCGACAGGGGGATCGGTGGCTACACCTTC.

This clone was seen only once. The chain uses TRBV6-5 and TRBJ2-1, with 12 bases matching TRBD2. The CDR3 contains 13 residues. Germline values: CDR1 MNHEY, CDR2 SVGAGI. Losses at the gene ends were 6 bases for V and 13 bases for J; bases not matched to a gene: 7. CDR3 nucleotides: TGTGCCAGCAGCCCGCTAGCGGGAGGGCCTCAGTTCTTC. This gives the protein CASSPLAGGPQFF.

This clone was seen only once. The chain recombines TRBV7-3 with TRBJ2-2; D gene ambiguous. This CDR3 is 13 amino acids long. Trimming removed 10 bases at V and 3 bases at J, with 12 bases between. Germline lookup yields CDR1 SGHTA and CDR2 FQGTGA. The CDR3 nucleotides read TGTGCCACCGCCCCATCGGACACCGGGGAGCTGTTTTTT. Its protein product is CATAPSDTGELFF.